The 29 T cell receptor beta chains below were found in one sample sequenced in a study of T-cell memory formation after mild COVID-19. MiXCR, run by TCRdb on the 5' RACE reads, gives a single entry per CDR3 protein. The table lists 200,000 to 300,000 distinct CDR3 sequences, roughly 10% of them singletons. The sequencing input was PBMCs or a T cell subset sorted from them (not recorded which). Receptors originate from a man between 18 and 29 years old who had mild COVID-19 (a few samples of this study predate the infection). Cell type and time point are not known.

V gene TRBV10-3 combines with J gene TRBJ1-1, with 9 positions matching TRBD1. Looked up from germline, CDR1 is ENHRY and CDR2 is SYGVKD. The CDR3 sequence is 18 residues long. V was clipped by 11 bases and J by 4 bases; unmatched bases: 23. The CDR3 here is CASTGQGLGGSFGTEAFF. In nucleotides, the CDR3 is TGTGCCTCGACGGGACAGGGTCTCGGGGGGAGTTTCGGCACTGAAGCTTTCTTT.

Only a few counts were recorded for this clonotype. The rearrangement joins TRBV20-1 to TRBJ1-6, with 7 positions matching TRBD1. V was pared by 5 bases and J by 9 bases, with 13 bases of the junction left unmatched. The germline V gene has CDR1 DFQATT and CDR2 SNEGSKA (reference sequence). There are 15 residues in the CDR3. The CDR3 reads CSAPGDRGGRSPLHF. The CDR3 coding sequence is TGCAGTGCTCCTGGGGACAGAGGGGGTCGTTCACCCCTCCACTTT.

This clonotype was seen only a few times. The rearrangement joins TRBV2 to TRBJ2-6; D remains unclear. Trimming cost V 4 bases and J 4 bases, with 11 bases left between them. Germline CDR1 reads SNHLY; CDR2 reads FYNNEI. This CDR3 is built from 15 residues. DNA for the CDR3: TGTGCCAGCAGTGGATACTTCTCAGGGGCCAACGTCCTGACTTTC. It translates to CASSGYFSGANVLTF.

This chain connects TRBV20-1 to TRBJ2-7; no clear D gene. Germline V gives CDR1 DFQATT, CDR2 SNEGSKA (reference sequence). The CDR3 length is 13 residues. The V gene lost 5 bases and the J gene lost 0 bases, with 11 bases spanning the gap. CDR3 sequence (DNA): TGCAGTGCTCAGGACGGTAGCTCCTACGAGCAGTACTTC. Amino acids: CSAQDGSSYEQYF.

V and J are TRBV4-1 and TRBJ1-1, with D possibly matching TRBD1 (5 bases). Germline CDR1 MGHRA, CDR2 YSYEKL. The CDR3 contains 14 residues. Deletions cut 4 bases from V and 8 bases from J, with 17 bases between. This CDR3 is CASSPILRGREAFF. The CDR3 DNA reads TGCGCCAGCAGCCCCATATTGCGGGGCAGAGAAGCTTTCTTT.

This clonotype has at least ten counts. CDR3 loop: CSARDPRAIGELFF. CDR3 bases: TGCAGTGCTAGAGATCCCAGGGCGATCGGGGAGCTGTTTTTT. V gene TRBV20-1 combines with J gene TRBJ2-2, with D possibly being TRBD1 (5 bases). Germline CDR1 reads DFQATT; CDR2 reads SNEGSKA (reference sequence). V was trimmed by 0 bases and J by 7 bases, leaving 12 bases between them. The CDR3 sequence is 14 residues long.

The sample holds many counts of this clonotype. The V gene is TRBV5-1, the J gene TRBJ2-3, with 11 positions matching TRBD2. CDR3 size: 16 residues. Germline values: CDR1 SGHRS, CDR2 YFSETQ. V dropped 4 bases and J dropped 7; count of bases not matched to a gene: 11. The CDR3 loop reads CASSETLTSGEHTQYF. The CDR3 nucleotides read TGCGCCAGCAGCGAGACACTGACTAGCGGGGAGCATACGCAGTATTTT.

This clonotype was found a few times. This chain uses TRBV20-1 with TRBJ1-1, with a tentative D call TRBD1 (5 bases). Germline assignment: CDR1 DFQATT and CDR2 SNEGSKA (reference sequence). The CDR3 sequence is 13 residues long. Trimming cost V 5 bases and J 0 bases, with 10 bases left between them. CDR3 region: CSARRGLNTEAFF. CDR3 nucleotide sequence: TGCAGTGCTCGCCGGGGCTTGAACACTGAAGCTTTCTTT.

This clonotype was observed a few times. V usage is TRBV9 and J usage is TRBJ2-2; 9 bases are a match to TRBD2. This CDR3 has 16 residues. Germline CDR1 and CDR2: SGDLS and YYNGEE. V dropped 3 bases and J dropped 6; count of bases not matched to a gene: 9. The CDR3 DNA reads TGTGCCAGCAGCGCCCCCGGGACTAGCCCCCCCGGGGAGCTGTTTTTT. Protein product: CASSAPGTSPPGELFF.

V is TRBV7-2 and J is TRBJ1-6, with D possibly TRBD1 on 5 matching bases. The germline V and J ends were trimmed by 6 bases and 10 bases, with 16 bases remaining between them. The germline gives CDR1 SGHTA, CDR2 FQGNSA. CDR3 length: 14 residues. The DNA for the CDR3 is TGTGCCAGCAGTATGGGGGAGGATGGCTCACCCCTCCACTTT. Protein sequence: CASSMGEDGSPLHF.

This clonotype was seen at least ten times. This rearrangement joins TRBV7-2 to TRBJ2-1; D possibly matches TRBD1 or TRBD2 (5 bases each). V gave up 6 bases and J gave up 0 bases, with 9 bases separating them. The CDR3 is made up of 14 amino acids. Per the germline V gene, CDR1 is SGHTA and CDR2 is FQGNSA. Here the CDR3 DNA reads TGTGCCAGCAGGAGGGGCGGCTCCTACAATGAGCAGTTCTTC. It codes for CASRRGGSYNEQFF.

This clonotype was detected a few times. The genes are TRBV20-1 and TRBJ2-5, with 15 bases identical to TRBD2. Germline V gene lookup returns CDR1 DFQATT and CDR2 SNEGSKA (reference sequence). CDR3 size: 17 residues. V dropped 5 bases and J dropped 0; count of bases not matched to a gene: 7. The CDR3 DNA reads as TGCAGTGCTTCCGGACTAGCGGGGGGGATGTACCAAGAGACCCAGTACTTC. Amino acid sequence: CSASGLAGGMYQETQYF.

The genes are TRBV15 and TRBJ2-1; D uncertain. The CDR3 is 12 residues long. CDR1 LNHNV and CDR2 YYDKDF come from the germline V gene (reference sequence). V was shortened by 6 bases and J by 4 bases, with 7 bases between the two germline ends. The CDR3 sequence is CATRTLYNEQFF. CDR3 coding DNA: TGTGCCACCAGGACGTTGTACAATGAGCAGTTCTTC.

This clonotype was detected only a few times. The chain combines TRBV5-1 with TRBJ1-2; 10 bases are shared with TRBD1. V shed 6 bases, J shed 7 bases, and the junction held 15 bases outside the gene matches. This CDR3 has 16 amino acids. Germline CDR1 and CDR2: SGHRS and YFSETQ. The CDR3 coding sequence is TGCGCCAGCACCTCCTTGCCGGGACAGGGGCCGGGTGGCTACACCTTC. Translated, it gives CASTSLPGQGPGGYTF.

The chain links TRBV9 to TRBJ2-2; 9 bases align to TRBD1. This CDR3 comprises 16 residues. Looked up from germline, CDR1 is SGDLS and CDR2 is YYNGEE. After removal of 4 bases from V and 0 bases from J, the junction contained 4 bases not matched to a gene. CDR3 residues: CASSPRTGANTGELFF. The CDR3 DNA reads TGTGCCAGCAGCCCGCGGACAGGGGCGAACACCGGGGAGCTGTTTTTT.

In its sample, this clonotype was seen many times. The chain recombines TRBV4-1 with TRBJ2-5; D assignment may be TRBD1 or TRBD2 (5 bases each). Germline loops: CDR1 MGHRA, CDR2 YSYEKL. The germline V and J ends were trimmed by 0 bases and 3 bases, with 8 bases remaining between them. The CDR3 has 14 amino acids. As DNA, the CDR3 is TGCGCCAGCAGCCAAGATCGGGGCGAAGAGACCCAGTACTTC. The encoded protein is CASSQDRGEETQYF.

This clonotype showed up just a few times. The CDR3 region has the DNA TGCGCCAGCAGCCAAGTTTGGGAGCGGGGGGCCGATACAGATACGCAGTATTTT. Translated: CASSQVWERGADTDTQYF. The V and J genes are TRBV4-3 and TRBJ2-3, with 9 bases fitting TRBD2. Germline values: CDR1 LGHNA, CDR2 YSLEER. The J segment lost 3 bases and the V segment lost 1 base, leaving 11 bases of the junction unmatched. The CDR3 extends over 18 amino acids.

This chain joins TRBV5-1 and TRBJ1-3, with unresolved D. From germline, CDR1 is SGHRS and CDR2 YFSETQ. This CDR3 has 17 residues. V was cut by 0 bases and J by 0 bases, with 13 bases left in between. The CDR3 loop reads CASSLGVKGSSGNTIYF. The CDR3 nucleotides are TGCGCCAGCAGCTTGGGCGTGAAAGGGAGCTCTGGAAACACCATATATTTT.

This clonotype has only a few counts. This chain links TRBV4-1 with TRBJ1-2; a possible D gene is TRBD1 (6 bases). Trimming took 1 base from V and 1 from J, leaving 10 bases between them. CDR1 is MGHRA and CDR2 is YSYEKL in the germline V gene. The CDR3 extends over 15 amino acids. The CDR3 region has the DNA TGCGCCAGCAGCCAAGGGACGGACAGTAACTATGGCTACACCTTC. Its protein is CASSQGTDSNYGYTF.

This clonotype was seen more than once but under ten times. The chain employs TRBV10-3 and TRBJ2-3, with 8 positions matching TRBD1. Germline values: CDR1 ENHRY, CDR2 SYGVKD. This CDR3 region has 13 residues. V gave up 10 bases and J gave up 3 bases; unmatched junction bases: 6. DNA of the CDR3: TGTGCCACGACAGGGGAGAGGACAGATACGCAGTATTTT. Encoded protein: CATTGERTDTQYF.

The J gene is TRBJ1-3, the V gene TRBV5-1; no reliable D call. The CDR3 loop spans 16 amino acids. V lost 0 bases, J lost 0 bases, and 10 bases lay in between. Germline V gene lookup returns CDR1 SGHRS and CDR2 YFSETQ. This CDR3 reads CASSLVTLNSGNTIYF. The DNA of the CDR3 is TGCGCCAGCAGCTTGGTTACCCTCAACTCTGGAAACACCATATATTTT. Looking up the rest from reference TRBV5-1 and TRBJ1-3 gives the full variable domain: KAGVTQTPRYLIKTRGQQVTLSCSPISGHRSVSWYQQTPGQGLQFLFEYFSETQRNKGNFPGRFSGRQFSNSRSEMNVSTLELGDSALYLCASSLVTLNSGNTIYFGEGSWLTVV.

This chain joins TRBV5-1 and TRBJ2-1; 10 positions match TRBD2. V shed 7 bases, J shed 5 bases, and the junction held 9 bases outside the gene matches. CDR1 is SGHRS and CDR2 is YFSETQ in the germline V gene. The CDR3 runs 15 residues. CDR3 DNA sequence: TGCGCCAGCGGAAAAGCGGGGGGGCTAAACAATGAGCAGTTCTTC. Its translation is CASGKAGGLNNEQFF.

This clonotype was counted a few times. The chain has TRBV11-3 and TRBJ1-5; D remains ambiguous. V lost 7 bases to trimming and J lost 9 bases, with 16 bases between them. Germline V lookup: CDR1 SGHNT, CDR2 YENEEA. This CDR3 is 13 amino acids long. CDR3 protein: CASTWNAAGPQHF. The CDR3 DNA reads TGTGCCAGCACTTGGAACGCGGCAGGGCCCCAGCATTTT. Variable domain in full (rest from reference TRBV11-3 and TRBJ1-5): EAGVVQSPRYKIIEKKQPVAFWCNPISGHNTLYWYLQNLGQGPELLIRYENEEAVDDSQLPKDRFSAERLKGVDSTLKIQPAELGDSAVYLCASTWNAAGPQHFGDGTRLSIL.

The CDR3 nucleotides read TGCGCCAGCAGTGACGATAGGGGGAACACTGAAGCTTTCTTT. It yields the protein CASSDDRGNTEAFF. The chain recombines TRBV10-1 with TRBJ1-1; TRBD1 is a possible D gene (5 bases). Germline CDR1 is WNHNN and CDR2 is SYGVQD (reference sequence). The CDR3 has 14 residues. The ends were cut back, 3 bases at V and 1 base at J, with 9 bases in the middle.

The table lists this clonotype with many counts. The V and J genes are TRBV4-1 and TRBJ2-5, with D unclear. The CDR3 extends over 13 amino acids. CDR1 and CDR2 (germline): MGHRA, YSYEKL. The V and J ends lost 1 base and 3 bases respectively, with 6 bases between them. CDR3 nucleotide sequence: TGCGCCAGCAGCCAAGGACTCAAAGAGACCCAGTACTTC. Translating gives CASSQGLKETQYF.

The CDR3 is CAIRTEAGNTIYF. Here the CDR3 DNA reads TGTGCCATCAGGACAGAGGCTGGAAACACCATATATTTT. This chain links TRBV10-3 with TRBJ1-3; D is possibly TRBD1 (5 bases). Between the trimmed V and J ends, which lost 6 bases and 2 bases, there was a span of 8 bases. From germline, CDR1 is ENHRY and CDR2 SYGVKD. The CDR3 extends over 13 amino acids.

The sample holds a few counts of this clonotype. The genes are TRBV5-6 and TRBJ1-1; D not resolved. CDR3 length: 12 residues. CDR1 SGHDT and CDR2 YYEEEE come from the germline V gene. Trimming removed 3 bases from V and 6 bases from J, with 9 bases in between. In DNA, the CDR3 is TGTGCCAGCAGCTCCGGTGGCTCTGAAGCTTTCTTT. Residues: CASSSGGSEAFF. Full variable domain (outside the CDR3, taken from reference TRBV5-6 and TRBJ1-1): DAGVTQSPTHLIKTRGQQVTLRCSPKSGHDTVSWYQQALGQGPQFIFQYYEEEERQRGNFPDRFSGHQFPNYSSELNVNALLLGDSALYLCASSSGGSEAFFGQGTRLTVV.

This clonotype has at least ten counts. V usage is TRBV11-2 and J usage is TRBJ1-4; 7 nucleotides align to TRBD1. V lost 4 bases to trimming and J lost 8 bases; unmatched junction nucleotides: 16. Germline-derived CDR1 and CDR2 are SGHAT and FQNNGV. The CDR3 covers 17 residues. The chain's CDR3 is CASSSRAGTEFREKLFF. DNA of the CDR3: TGTGCCAGCAGCTCCCGTGCCGGGACAGAGTTTAGGGAAAAACTGTTTTTT.

This clonotype was observed a handful of times. The chain uses TRBV2 and TRBJ2-2, with 7 bases identical to TRBD2. From germline, CDR1 is SNHLY and CDR2 FYNNEI. The CDR3 is 16 amino acids. Trimming removed 6 bases from V and 4 bases from J; junction bases left unmatched: 11. The CDR3 nucleotides are TGTGCCAGCAGAAGCAGTGGTAGCGGGTTCACCGGGGAGCTGTTTTTT. Translation gives CASRSSGSGFTGELFF.